The T cell receptor beta chain described here comes from a study of shared clonotypes between healthy human individuals. General study results and limits: The authors expected sequencing depth to affect clonotype sharing among donors.

TCRdb keeps only in-frame clones here, not all; method: immunoSEQ multiplex PCR. The sample includes about 380,000 clones, just over 95% of them seen just once. Of note for this clone: Its antigen is undetermined.

The CDR3 length is 12 residues. CDR1 is SGHNT, CDR2 YENEEA, per germline. V dropped 6 bases and J dropped 7 bases, with 9 bases sitting between them. This TCR was sampled from a man younger than 45 in good health. V and J are TRBV11-3 and TRBJ2-2; no clear D. The sample consisted of memory CD8+ T cells sorted from blood. Documented subset: CD45RO+ cells pooled with CCR7-negative TemRA cells. As DNA, the CDR3 is TGTGCCAGCAGGGCTCAAGGCGGGGAGCTGTTTTTT. As protein: CASRAQGGELFF.